A single sample is the source of the 16 T cell receptor beta chains below, sequenced in a study of blood T cell repertoires in COVID-19. The assay was immunoSEQ multiplex PCR, and TCRdb's table has in-frame clones only and misses some. The data show 120,000 to 150,000 clones, 80% to 90% seen once. Sample: peripheral blood. All receptors come from a man between 60 and 75 years old with active or convalescent COVID-19.

This chain joins TRBV15 and TRBJ2-3, with TRBD1 matching over 10 bases. Germline V gene data show CDR1 as LNHNV and CDR2 as YYDKDF (reference sequence). The J segment lost 4 bases and the V segment lost 5 bases, leaving 9 bases of the junction unmatched. This CDR3 region has 16 residues. CDR3 protein: CATSGGQGVFADTQYF. DNA for the CDR3: TGTGCCACCAGCGGTGGACAGGGGGTCTTCGCAGATACGCAGTATTTT.

This chain links TRBV3-1 (or the pseudogene TRBV3-2) with TRBJ2-2; D ambiguous. Germline V gene data show CDR1 as LGHDT and CDR2 as YNNKEL (reference sequence). This CDR3 is 15 amino acids long. Trimming pared 2 bases from V and 3 bases from J, leaving 10 bases between. In DNA form, the CDR3 reads TGTGCCAGCAGCCAATCCCACCGGTACACCGGGGAGCTGTTTTTT. Amino acids: CASSQSHRYTGELFF.

Turning to this clone: Distinct nucleotide sequences in the sample also encode this CDR3. V and J are TRBV7-9 and TRBJ1-1, with 10 bases fitting TRBD1. In germline, CDR1 is SEHNR, CDR2 FQNEAQ (reference sequence). Unmatched junction bases numbered 4, after V lost 1 base and J lost 5 bases. This CDR3 is 15 amino acids long. DNA of the CDR3: TGTGCCAGCAGCTTAGGTGGGACAGGGGAGACTGAAGCTTTCTTT. It specifies CASSLGGTGETEAFF. The full variable domain, rest sourced from reference TRBV7-9 and TRBJ1-1, is DTGVSQNPRHKITKRGQNVTFRCDPISEHNRLYWYRQTLGQGPEFLTYFQNEAQLEKSRLLSDRFSAERPKGSFSTLEIQRTEQGDSAMYLCASSLGGTGETEAFFGQGTRLTVV.

Here the CDR3 DNA reads TGTGCCAGCAGCCAGAGTCGGTATGGCTACACCTTC. Translated: CASSQSRYGYTF. The V gene is TRBV3-1 (or the pseudogene TRBV3-2), the J gene TRBJ1-2; D unresolved. The CDR3 runs 12 residues. CDR1 and CDR2 from the germline V gene are LGHDT and YNNKEL (reference sequence). Trimming removed 3 bases at V and 5 bases at J, with 7 bases between.

This rearrangement joins TRBV6-5 to TRBJ1-2, with 7 bases aligning to TRBD1. The CDR3 has 13 amino acids. The germline CDR1 and CDR2 sequences are MNHEY and SVGAGI. With V trimmed by 7 bases and J by 6 bases, 8 bases remained unmatched. CDR3 coding DNA: TGTGCCAGCACCCAAAGGGGGCGGGATGGCTACACCTTC. Its translation: CASTQRGRDGYTF.

In nucleotides, the CDR3 is TGTGCCAGTAACCCGGACAGTCCCGGAAGGCAGCCCCAGCATTTT. It encodes CASNPDSPGRQPQHF. The rearrangement links TRBV19 to TRBJ1-5, with TRBD1 as a possible D gene (6 bases). The V and J ends lost 7 bases and 7 bases respectively, with 20 bases between them. Germline V CDR1 and CDR2: LNHDA, SQIVND (reference sequence). The CDR3 loop spans 15 amino acids.

This chain uses TRBV2 with TRBJ1-6; D not resolved. Looked up from germline, CDR1 is SNHLY and CDR2 is FYNNEI. There are 13 residues in the CDR3. V was shortened by 4 bases and J by 5 bases, with 6 bases between the two germline ends. The CDR3 DNA reads as TGTGCCAGCAGTGCAGATAATAATTCACCCCTCCACTTT. Amino acid sequence: CASSADNNSPLHF.

V usage is TRBV5-5 and J usage is TRBJ2-5; 10 nucleotides agree with TRBD1. The V gene's germline CDR1 is SGHKS and CDR2 YYEKEE (reference sequence). V lost 4 bases, J lost 5 bases, and 8 bases stayed unmatched. This CDR3 is built from 15 residues. CDR3 protein: CASSEGTGVVETQYF. The CDR3 DNA reads as TGTGCCAGCAGCGAAGGGACAGGGGTCGTTGAGACCCAGTACTTC.

V usage is TRBV2 and J usage is TRBJ1-6, with D perhaps TRBD1 (6 bases). The CDR3 runs to 16 residues. CDR1 SNHLY and CDR2 FYNNEI come from the germline V gene. V lost 6 bases and J 7 bases, leaving 19 bases between the germline ends. The CDR3 is CASRWGRDTGNSPLHF. The CDR3 DNA reads as TGTGCCAGCAGATGGGGTCGGGACACCGGGAATTCACCCCTCCACTTT. Full variable domain (missing parts from reference TRBV2 and TRBJ1-6): EPEVTQTPSHQVTQMGQEVILRCVPISNHLYFYWYRQILGQKVEFLVSFYNNEISEKSEIFDDQFSVERPDGSNFTLKIRSTKLEDSAMYFCASRWGRDTGNSPLHFGNGTRLTVT.

Here the CDR3 reads CASSPPGRYEQYF. The CDR3 coding sequence is TGTGCCAGCAGCCCCCCAGGCCGCTACGAGCAGTACTTC. The V call is TRBV27, the J call TRBJ2-7; no firm D call. In germline, CDR1 is MNHEY, CDR2 SMNVEV (reference sequence). V lost 6 bases to trimming and J lost 3 bases, with 12 bases between them. The CDR3 consists of 13 residues.

V gene TRBV9 combines with J gene TRBJ2-3; a weak D match, TRBD1 (5 bases). The CDR3 has 14 residues. Germline V gene sequence: CDR1 SGDLS, CDR2 YYNGEE. V lost 0 bases to trimming and J lost 10 bases, with 15 bases between them. The CDR3: CASSVARWGSPQYF. The CDR3 DNA is TGTGCCAGCAGCGTAGCCCGTTGGGGCAGCCCGCAGTATTTT.

V and J are TRBV5-1 and TRBJ2-1; 14 bases line up with TRBD2. Germline loops: CDR1 SGHRS, CDR2 YFSETQ. CDR3 size: 18 residues. V shed 4 bases, J shed 0 bases, and the junction held 6 bases outside the gene matches. The CDR3 nucleotides read TGCGCCAGCAGCCCCGACGGGACTAGCGGGAGCTCCTACAATGAGCAGTTCTTC. Protein: CASSPDGTSGSSYNEQFF.

V gene TRBV10-3 combines with J gene TRBJ2-1, with a weak D call TRBD2 (5 bases). The germline V gene encodes CDR1 ENHRY and CDR2 SYGVKD. CDR3 size: 15 residues. The V end was cut by 4 bases, the J end by 5 bases, with 15 bases between. The CDR3 is CAISVRGLADNEQFF. CDR3 nucleotide sequence: TGTGCCATCAGTGTAAGAGGGCTGGCAGACAATGAGCAGTTCTTC.

The gene calls are TRBV6-1 and TRBJ1-5; D gene ambiguous. The CDR3 length is 16 residues. Germline assignment: CDR1 MNHNS and CDR2 SASEGT. Trimming stripped 2 bases from V and 0 bases from J, with 11 bases between. This chain's CDR3 is CASSELEVYSNQPQHF. DNA for the CDR3: TGTGCCAGCAGTGAATTAGAAGTCTATAGCAATCAGCCCCAGCATTTT.

The chain joins TRBV7-8 to TRBJ2-7; 7 nucleotides agree with TRBD2. The CDR3 sequence is 13 residues long. Germline V lookup: CDR1 SGHVS, CDR2 FQNEAQ. The J segment lost 2 bases and the V segment lost 8 bases, leaving 6 bases of the junction unmatched. CDR3 residues: CASGPGTTYEQYF. The CDR3 nucleotides read TGTGCCAGCGGCCCGGGGACTACCTACGAGCAGTACTTC.

This clone showed up just a few times. The chain links TRBV9 to TRBJ2-2; a weak D match, TRBD1 (5 bases). The CDR3 spans 15 residues. The germline gives CDR1 SGDLS, CDR2 YYNGEE. The V end was cut by 1 base, the J end by 4 bases, with 11 bases between. The CDR3 bases are TGTGCCAGCAGCGTAACCCAGGGCGGCACCGGGGAGCTGTTTTTT. Translation: CASSVTQGGTGELFF.